Each of the 13 T cell receptor beta chains below was sequenced from the same sample in a study of cytomegalovirus exposure and HLA in healthy donors. A multiplex PCR was run with 60 Vbeta primers and 13 Jbeta primers. The table came from immunoSEQ multiplex PCR; TCRdb's copy has only in-frame clones and leaves some out. This sample contains under 100,000 clones. The source material was PBMCs. These receptors came from a woman younger than 45 in good health and CMV-seronegative.

The chain uses TRBV6-1 and TRBJ2-5; possibly TRBD2 for D (6 bases). The DNA end favors TRBJ2-7, so the J call may be wrong. Germline loops: CDR1 MNHNS, CDR2 SASEGT. The CDR3 is made up of 15 amino acids. CDR3: CASRTSGTGFYEQYF. Here the CDR3 DNA reads TGTGCCAGCAGGACCTCCGGGACTGGCTTCTACGAGCAGTACTTC.

V gene TRBV5-6 combines with J gene TRBJ1-6; 8 nucleotides match TRBD1. The J segment lost 3 bases and the V segment lost 4 bases, leaving 3 bases of the junction unmatched. The CDR3 contains 15 residues. Germline values: CDR1 SGHDT, CDR2 YYEEEE. CDR3 DNA: TGTGCCAGCAGCCCGACAGGGGTCTATAATTCACCCCTCCACTTT. This sequence encodes CASSPTGVYNSPLHF.

The V gene is TRBV7-2, the J gene TRBJ1-4, with D unresolved. The V end was cut by 11 bases, the J end by 4 bases, with 14 bases between. Germline V gene lookup returns CDR1 SGHTA and CDR2 FQGNSA. The CDR3 extends over 13 amino acids. The CDR3 DNA is TGTGCCTGCTCGAGGACTCATAATGAAAAACTGTTTTTT. It encodes CACSRTHNEKLFF. Supplemented by reference TRBV7-2 and TRBJ1-4, the full variable domain reads GAGVSQSPSNKVTEKGKDVELRCDPISGHTALYWYRQSLGQGLEFLIYFQGNSAPDKSGLPSDRFSAERTGGSVSTLTIQRTQQEDSAVYLCACSRTHNEKLFFGSGTQLSVL.

This sequence joins TRBV6-6 and TRBJ2-1, with D possibly TRBD1 on 6 matching bases. Trimming took 6 bases from V and 8 from J, leaving 11 bases between them. Per the germline V gene, CDR1 is MNHNY and CDR2 is SVGAGI (reference sequence). This CDR3 spans 12 amino acids. This chain's CDR3 is CASRKQGYEQFF. The CDR3 region has the DNA TGTGCCAGCAGAAAACAGGGTTATGAGCAGTTCTTC.

For this clone: The same CDR3 also results from other DNA sequences found in this sample. This rearrangement joins TRBV19 to TRBJ1-1; 8 nucleotides align to TRBD1. CDR1 is LNHDA and CDR2 is SQIVND in the germline V gene (reference sequence). The CDR3 covers 14 residues. J lost 2 bases, V lost 6 bases, and 5 bases had no gene match. CDR3 residues: CASSEPGGNTEAFF. The CDR3 nucleotides read TGTGCCAGTAGCGAGCCAGGGGGCAACACTGAAGCTTTCTTT.

The V and J genes are TRBV18 and TRBJ2-3; D is unclear. This CDR3 region has 13 residues. The germline CDR1 and CDR2 sequences are KGHSH and LQKENI. V lost 0 bases and J 14 bases, leaving 15 bases between the germline ends. In nucleotides, the CDR3 is TGTGCCAGCTCACCACCCTTCCTAGTTTCTTCGTATTTT. Translation gives CASSPPFLVSSYF.

The chain recombines TRBV7-6 with TRBJ2-3; 7 bases map to TRBD2. The germline gives CDR1 SGHVS, CDR2 FNYEAQ. After removal of 2 bases from V and 5 bases from J, the junction contained 7 bases not matched to a gene. This CDR3 comprises 15 residues. The CDR3 DNA reads as TGTGCCAGCAGCTTATTAAGTGGGGGGGGAGATACGCAGTATTTT. Translation: CASSLLSGGGDTQYF.

This chain uses TRBV9 with TRBJ1-4; 9 bases agree with TRBD1. V lost 4 bases and J lost 8; bases outside the gene matches: 9. The CDR3 runs 15 residues. Germline values: CDR1 SGDLS, CDR2 YYNGEE. The CDR3 protein is CASSPRTGVDEKLFF. The CDR3 DNA follows: TGTGCCAGCAGCCCCCGGACAGGGGTAGACGAAAAACTGTTTTTT.

The rearrangement uses TRBV28 and TRBJ1-5; 7 bases are shared with TRBD1. Unmatched junction bases numbered 5, after V lost 6 bases and J lost 0 bases. The germline gives CDR1 MDHEN, CDR2 SYDVKM. The CDR3 consists of 15 residues. The CDR3 loop is CASRKRQGSNQPQHF. The CDR3 nucleotides read TGTGCCAGCAGGAAAAGACAGGGTAGCAATCAGCCCCAGCATTTT.

The CDR3 reads CGADESGTGASGYTF. The CDR3 coding sequence is TGCGGCGCCGATGAATCCGGGACAGGGGCAAGCGGCTACACCTTC. The gene calls are TRBV29-1 and TRBJ1-2; 10 bases are shared with TRBD1. CDR3 length equals 15 residues. The germline V gene has CDR1 SQVTM and CDR2 ANQGSEA. Full variable domain (outside the CDR3, taken from reference TRBV29-1 and TRBJ1-2): SAVISQKPSRDICQRGTSLTIQCQVDSQVTMMFWYRQQPGQSLTLIATANQGSEATYESGFVIDKFPISRPNLTFSTLTVSNMSPEDSSIYLCGADESGTGASGYTFGSGTRLTVV.

The DNA of the CDR3 is TGTGCCAGCAGCCGGGGGGGTCGAACGGCTGGGATGAACACTGAAGCTTTCTTT. This sequence encodes CASSRGGRTAGMNTEAFF. This sequence joins TRBV5-4 and TRBJ1-1, with a possible D match to TRBD1 (5 bases). The CDR3 covers 18 residues. Looked up from germline, CDR1 is SGHNT and CDR2 is YYREEE (reference sequence). V was clipped by 4 bases and J by 0 bases, with 22 bases between them.

This chain connects TRBV7-8 to TRBJ1-5; 9 bases are shared with TRBD1. Trimming at V came to 5 bases and at J to 6 bases, leaving 8 bases not matched to a gene. Germline loops: CDR1 SGHVS, CDR2 FQNEAQ. This CDR3 contains 15 residues. The CDR3 loop reads CASSAETGGFQPQHF. CDR3 sequence (DNA): TGTGCCAGCAGCGCCGAGACAGGGGGTTTTCAGCCCCAGCATTTT.

The genes are TRBV2 and TRBJ1-5; 8 positions agree with TRBD1. The CDR3 covers 15 residues. Germline loops: CDR1 SNHLY, CDR2 FYNNEI. J lost 1 base, V lost 8 bases, and 7 bases had no gene match. CDR3 nucleotide sequence: TGTGCCAGCCGGACAGGGAGAATGAGCAATCAGCCCCAGCATTTT. It is translated as CASRTGRMSNQPQHF. Full variable domain (missing parts from reference TRBV2 and TRBJ1-5): EPEVTQTPSHQVTQMGQEVILRCVPISNHLYFYWYRQILGQKVEFLVSFYNNEISEKSEIFDDQFSVERPDGSNFTLKIRSTKLEDSAMYFCASRTGRMSNQPQHFGDGTRLSIL.